Below are 13 T cell receptor beta chains sequenced from a single sample in a study of blood T cell repertoires in COVID-19. Clones were sequenced by immunoSEQ multiplex PCR, and TCRdb holds only the in-frame ones, with some missing. The table includes 85,000 to 100,000 clones, roughly nine tenths detected once. Sequencing was done on a sample of peripheral blood. All receptors come from a man aged 60 to 69 with acute or convalescent COVID-19.

The chain is built from TRBV4-2 and TRBJ1-1; 7 bases align to TRBD1. CDR1 is LGHNA, CDR2 YNFKEQ, per germline. Trimming removed 7 bases from V and 1 base from J; junction bases left unmatched: 9. The CDR3 has 15 amino acids. The DNA for the CDR3 is TGTGCCAGCACCTCGACCGGGACAGCGAACACTGAAGCTTTCTTT. Translated: CASTSTGTANTEAFF.

The rearrangement uses TRBV10-1 and TRBJ1-1; possibly TRBD1 for D (6 bases). This CDR3 contains 13 residues. CDR1 and CDR2 from the germline V gene are WNHNN and SYGVQD (reference sequence). Trimming shortened V by 6 bases and J by 1 base, and 9 bases separated the two germline ends. CDR3 nucleotide sequence: TGCGCCAGCAGGGACAGTACGAACACTGAAGCTTTCTTT. It is translated as CASRDSTNTEAFF.

J is TRBJ1-2 and V is TRBV7-2; D might be TRBD1 (5 bases). This CDR3 contains 13 residues. Germline CDR1 reads SGHTA; CDR2 reads FQGNSA. Trimming cost V 2 bases and J 5 bases, with 9 bases left between them. The CDR3 loop is CASSLLSGYGYTF. The CDR3 nucleotides are TGTGCCAGCAGCTTATTATCAGGGTATGGCTACACCTTC.

In its sample, this clone was seen a few times. The chain uses TRBV7-2 and TRBJ2-5, with 9 bases identical to TRBD1. The V segment lost 5 bases and the J segment 5 bases; nucleotides outside the gene matches: 6. The CDR3 consists of 14 residues. Germline-derived CDR1 and CDR2 are SGHTA and FQGNSA. The CDR3 DNA is TGTGCCAGCAGCCCGGGGACAGGGCTGGAGACCCAGTACTTC. It translates to CASSPGTGLETQYF.

The chain uses TRBV19 and TRBJ1-5; 7 positions agree with TRBD1. V lost 10 bases, J lost 0 bases, and 3 bases stayed unmatched. This CDR3 has 13 amino acids. Germline loops: CDR1 LNHDA, CDR2 SQIVND (reference sequence). CDR3 loop: CAIGQDSNQPQHF. The CDR3 bases are TGTGCCATCGGACAGGATAGCAATCAGCCCCAGCATTTT.

V is TRBV6-4 and J is TRBJ2-1; perhaps TRBD1 as D (5 bases). This CDR3 contains 13 residues. V lost 1 base and J lost 5, with 6 bases in between. CDR1 is MRHNA and CDR2 is SNTAGT in the germline V gene. The CDR3 reads CASSDFRDNEQFF. The CDR3 nucleotides are TGTGCCAGCAGTGACTTCAGGGACAATGAGCAGTTCTTC.

The CDR3 DNA follows: TGTGCCAGCAGCCCCCGACAGGGGGACCGCTACACCTTC. This gives the protein CASSPRQGDRYTF. This chain connects TRBV7-8 to TRBJ1-2; the match to TRBD1 covers 9 bases. Germline loops: CDR1 SGHVS, CDR2 FQNEAQ. The CDR3 length is 13 residues. V was pared by 5 bases and J by 9 bases, with 7 bases of the junction left unmatched.

This clone came up once. The V call is TRBV6-5, the J call TRBJ1-6; a weak D match, TRBD1 (6 bases). Germline CDR1 and CDR2: MNHEY and SVGAGI. This CDR3 region has 15 residues. V was clipped by 1 base and J by 9 bases, with 13 bases between them. CDR3 sequence: CASSYLDSGTSPLHF. For the CDR3, the DNA is TGTGCCAGCAGTTACTTGGACAGCGGGACTTCACCCCTCCACTTT.

The gene calls are TRBV28 and TRBJ1-6; 11 nucleotides match TRBD1. Trimming removed 4 bases from V and 9 bases from J; junction bases left unmatched: 5. Germline lookup yields CDR1 MDHEN and CDR2 SYDVKM. This CDR3 comprises 15 residues. CDR3 DNA: TGTGCCAGCAGTTCCGGGACAGGGGGTGGTTCACCCCTCCACTTT. Amino acids: CASSSGTGGGSPLHF. Full variable domain (missing parts from reference TRBV28 and TRBJ1-6): DVKVTQSSRYLVKRTGEKVFLECVQDMDHENMFWYRQDPGLGLRLIYFSYDVKMKEKGDIPEGYSVSREKKERFSLILESASTNQTSMYLCASSSGTGGGSPLHFGNGTRLTVT.

This clone was counted a single time. This chain joins TRBV2 and TRBJ1-5; D remains ambiguous. From germline, CDR1 is SNHLY and CDR2 FYNNEI. The V end lost 7 bases, the J end lost 1 base, and 14 bases lay between the germline ends. This CDR3 is built from 15 residues. CDR3 nucleotide sequence: TGTGCCAGCAAAAAAGCGGCGGAAAGCAATCAGCCCCAGCATTTT. Its translation is CASKKAAESNQPQHF.

The J gene is TRBJ2-3, the V gene TRBV3-1 (or the pseudogene TRBV3-2); the match to TRBD2 covers 7 bases. Per the germline V gene, CDR1 is LGHDT and CDR2 is YNNKEL (reference sequence). The CDR3 contains 16 residues. The trim removed 0 bases at V and 0 bases at J, leaving 3 bases unmatched. Here the CDR3 DNA reads TGTGCCAGCAGCCAAGATGCGGGGGAGAGCACAGATACGCAGTATTTT. Translating gives CASSQDAGESTDTQYF.

This chain links TRBV10-3 with TRBJ1-2; 7 bases map to TRBD1. After removal of 10 bases from V and 2 bases from J, the junction contained 7 bases not matched to a gene. The CDR3 runs to 13 residues. The germline V gene has CDR1 ENHRY and CDR2 SYGVKD. The CDR3 is CATTSTGNYGYTF. DNA of the CDR3: TGTGCCACAACCTCGACAGGGAACTATGGCTACACCTTC.

Only one count was recorded for this clone. The gene calls are TRBV3-1 (or the pseudogene TRBV3-2) and TRBJ2-3, with D perhaps TRBD1 (6 bases). The V gene lost 4 bases and the J gene lost 3 bases, with 17 bases spanning the gap. Germline CDR1 and CDR2: LGHDT and YNNKEL (reference sequence). The CDR3 covers 16 residues. The CDR3 sequence is CASSRNRATGTDTQYF. CDR3 coding DNA: TGTGCCAGCAGCCGGAACAGGGCCACAGGGACAGATACGCAGTATTTT.